The entry that follows covers one TCR beta chain sequence. Its specificity is unknown. The record originates from a study of OX40 agonist ivuxolimab in advanced cancers. Study findings and constraints: What antigens the expanded peripheral T cells recognized was never established.

TCRdb's table, derived via immunoSEQ multiplex PCR, lists solely in-frame clones and lacks some. The table includes 65,000 to 75,000 clones, approximately 84% detected once. Between the trimmed V and J ends, which lost 0 bases and 0 bases, there was a span of 9 bases. This CDR3 has 15 residues. Germline V gene sequence: CDR1 SGHNT, CDR2 YENEEA. The chain combines TRBV11-3 with TRBJ2-7; D is unresolved. This sample comprised CD4+ or CD8+ T cells sorted from blood, obtained in a trial of the OX40 agonist ivuxolimab. The receptor's source is an adult with an advanced solid tumor such as melanoma, head and neck, liver or kidney cancer. The CDR3 sequence: CASSLDPGPSYEQYF. CDR3 nucleotide sequence: TGTGCCAGCAGCTTAGATCCAGGTCCCTCCTACGAGCAGTACTTC.